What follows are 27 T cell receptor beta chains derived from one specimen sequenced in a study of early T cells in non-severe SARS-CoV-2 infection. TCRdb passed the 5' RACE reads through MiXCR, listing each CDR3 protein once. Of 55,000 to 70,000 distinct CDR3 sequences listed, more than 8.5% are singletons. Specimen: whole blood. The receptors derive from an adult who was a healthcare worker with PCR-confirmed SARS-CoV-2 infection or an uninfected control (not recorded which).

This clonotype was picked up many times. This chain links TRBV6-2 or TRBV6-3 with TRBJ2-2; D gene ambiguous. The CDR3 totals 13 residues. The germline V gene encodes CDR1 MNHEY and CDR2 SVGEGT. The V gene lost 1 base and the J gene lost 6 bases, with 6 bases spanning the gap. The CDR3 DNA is TGTGCCAGCAGTTACTGGAAGGCCGGGGAGCTGTTTTTT. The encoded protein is CASSYWKAGELFF.

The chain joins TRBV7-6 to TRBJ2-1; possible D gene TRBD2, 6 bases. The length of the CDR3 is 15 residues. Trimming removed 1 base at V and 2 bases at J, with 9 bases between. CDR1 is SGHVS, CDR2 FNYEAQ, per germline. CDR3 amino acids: CASSLGLDPYNEQFF. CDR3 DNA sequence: TGTGCCAGCAGCTTAGGACTAGACCCCTACAATGAGCAGTTCTTC.

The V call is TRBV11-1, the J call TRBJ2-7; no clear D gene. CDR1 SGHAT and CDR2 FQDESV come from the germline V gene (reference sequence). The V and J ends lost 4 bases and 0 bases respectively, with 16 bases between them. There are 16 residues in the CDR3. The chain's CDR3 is CASSSYPLRSSYEQYF. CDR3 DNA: TGTGCCAGCAGCTCCTACCCCCTGCGGAGCTCCTACGAGCAGTACTTC.

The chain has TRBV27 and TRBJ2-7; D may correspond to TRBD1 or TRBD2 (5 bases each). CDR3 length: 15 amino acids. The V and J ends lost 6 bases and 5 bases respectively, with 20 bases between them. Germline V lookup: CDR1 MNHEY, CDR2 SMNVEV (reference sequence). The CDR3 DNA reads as TGTGCCAGCAGGCGAGCCGGGACCTCGGGCGACGAGCAGTACTTC. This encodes CASRRAGTSGDEQYF.

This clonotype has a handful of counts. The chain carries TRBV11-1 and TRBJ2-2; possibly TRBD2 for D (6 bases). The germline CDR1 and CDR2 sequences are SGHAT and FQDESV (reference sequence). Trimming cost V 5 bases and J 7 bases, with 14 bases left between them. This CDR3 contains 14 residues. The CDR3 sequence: CASSPRDQVGELFF. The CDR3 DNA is TGTGCCAGCAGCCCGCGGGATCAGGTCGGGGAGCTGTTTTTT.

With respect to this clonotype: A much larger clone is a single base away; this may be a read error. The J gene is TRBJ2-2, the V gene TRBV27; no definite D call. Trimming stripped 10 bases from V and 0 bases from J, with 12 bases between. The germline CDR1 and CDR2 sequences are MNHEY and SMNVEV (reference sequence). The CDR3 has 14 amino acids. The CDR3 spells CATQRASNTGELFF. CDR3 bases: TGTGCCACCCAGAGAGCTTCGAACACCGGGGAGCTGTTTTTT.

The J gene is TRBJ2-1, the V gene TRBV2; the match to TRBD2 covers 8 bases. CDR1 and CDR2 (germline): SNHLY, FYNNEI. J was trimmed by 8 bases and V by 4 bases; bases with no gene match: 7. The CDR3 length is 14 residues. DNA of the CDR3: TGTGCCAGCAGTGGCGGGAGGAGGTACGATGAGCAGTTCTTC. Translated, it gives CASSGGRRYDEQFF.

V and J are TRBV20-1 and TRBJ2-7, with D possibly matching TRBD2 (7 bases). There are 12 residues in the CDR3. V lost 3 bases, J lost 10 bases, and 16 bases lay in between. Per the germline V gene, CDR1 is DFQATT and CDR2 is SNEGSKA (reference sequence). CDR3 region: CSARLDRGAQYF. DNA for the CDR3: TGCAGTGCTAGGCTCGATCGGGGGGCTCAGTACTTC.

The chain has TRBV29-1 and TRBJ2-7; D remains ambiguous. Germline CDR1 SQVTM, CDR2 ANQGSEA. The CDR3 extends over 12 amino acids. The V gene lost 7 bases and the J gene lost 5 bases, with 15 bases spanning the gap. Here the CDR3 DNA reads TGCAGCGCGTACCTGCGTGTCGACGAGCAGTACTTC. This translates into CSAYLRVDEQYF.

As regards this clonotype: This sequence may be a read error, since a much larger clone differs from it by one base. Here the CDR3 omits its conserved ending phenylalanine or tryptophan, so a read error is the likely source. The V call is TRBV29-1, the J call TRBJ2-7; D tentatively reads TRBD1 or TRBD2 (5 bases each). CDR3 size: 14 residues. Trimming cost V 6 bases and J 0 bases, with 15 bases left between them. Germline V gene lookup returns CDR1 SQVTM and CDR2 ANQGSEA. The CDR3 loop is CSVATDYLSYEQYL. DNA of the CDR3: TGCAGCGTCGCGACAGACTACCTCTCCTACGAGCAGTACCTC.

For the CDR3, the DNA is TGTGCCAGCAGCTTATATGCCAGGGGGCCGGGGGAGACCCAGTACTTC. This codes for CASSLYARGPGETQYF. The genes are TRBV7-2 and TRBJ2-5; the match to TRBD1 covers 8 bases. Trimming cost V 2 bases and J 5 bases; bases outside gene matches: 10. The CDR3 spans 16 residues. Per the germline V gene, CDR1 is SGHTA and CDR2 is FQGNSA.

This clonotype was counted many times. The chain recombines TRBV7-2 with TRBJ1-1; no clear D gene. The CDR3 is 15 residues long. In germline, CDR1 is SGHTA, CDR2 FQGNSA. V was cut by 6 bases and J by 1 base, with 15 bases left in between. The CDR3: CASSPGRRANTEAFF. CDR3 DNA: TGTGCCAGCAGTCCCGGGAGGCGGGCGAACACTGAAGCTTTCTTT. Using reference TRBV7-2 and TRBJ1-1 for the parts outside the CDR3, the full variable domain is GAGVSQSPSNKVTEKGKDVELRCDPISGHTALYWYRQSLGQGLEFLIYFQGNSAPDKSGLPSDRFSAERTGGSVSTLTIQRTQQEDSAVYLCASSPGRRANTEAFFGQGTRLTVV.

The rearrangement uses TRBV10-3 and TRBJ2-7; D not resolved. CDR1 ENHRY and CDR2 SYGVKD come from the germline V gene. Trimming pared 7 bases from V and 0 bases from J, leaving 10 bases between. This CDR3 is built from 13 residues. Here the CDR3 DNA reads TGTGCCATCATGGGCGGCAACTCCTACGAGCAGTACTTC. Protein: CAIMGGNSYEQYF.

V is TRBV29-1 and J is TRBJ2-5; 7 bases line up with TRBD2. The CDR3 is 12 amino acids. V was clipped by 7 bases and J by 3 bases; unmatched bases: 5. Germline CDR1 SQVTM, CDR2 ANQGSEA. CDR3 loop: CSGREAEETQYF. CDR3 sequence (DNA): TGCAGCGGCCGGGAGGCCGAAGAGACCCAGTACTTC.

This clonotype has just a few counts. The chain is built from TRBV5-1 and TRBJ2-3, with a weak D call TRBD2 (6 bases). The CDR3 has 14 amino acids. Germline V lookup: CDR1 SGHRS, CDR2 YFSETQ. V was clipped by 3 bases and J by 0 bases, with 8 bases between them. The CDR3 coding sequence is TGCGCCAGCAGCTCGGGGGAGAGCACAGATACGCAGTATTTT. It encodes CASSSGESTDTQYF.

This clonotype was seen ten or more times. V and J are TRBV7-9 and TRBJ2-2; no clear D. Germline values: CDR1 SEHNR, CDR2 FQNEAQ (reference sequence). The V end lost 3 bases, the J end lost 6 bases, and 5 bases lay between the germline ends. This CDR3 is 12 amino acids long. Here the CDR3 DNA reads TGTGCCAGCAGCTTCCCCCCCGGGGAGCTGTTTTTT. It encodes CASSFPPGELFF.

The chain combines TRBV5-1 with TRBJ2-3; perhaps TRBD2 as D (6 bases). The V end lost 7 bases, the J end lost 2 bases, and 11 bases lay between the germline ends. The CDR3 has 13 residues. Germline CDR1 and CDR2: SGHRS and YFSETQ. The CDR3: CASGAGYTDTQYF. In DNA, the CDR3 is TGCGCCAGCGGTGCGGGGTACACAGATACGCAGTATTTT.

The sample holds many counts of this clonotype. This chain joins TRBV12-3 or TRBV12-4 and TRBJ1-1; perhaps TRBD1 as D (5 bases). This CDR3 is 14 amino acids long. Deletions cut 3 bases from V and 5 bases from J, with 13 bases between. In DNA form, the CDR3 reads TGTGCCAGCAGTTTCGGAGAGGGGAAGACTGAAGCTTTCTTT. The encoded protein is CASSFGEGKTEAFF.

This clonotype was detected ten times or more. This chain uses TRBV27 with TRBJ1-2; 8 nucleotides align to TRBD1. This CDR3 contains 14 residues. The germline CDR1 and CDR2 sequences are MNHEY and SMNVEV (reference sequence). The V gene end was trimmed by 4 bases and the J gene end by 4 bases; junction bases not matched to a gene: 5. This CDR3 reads CASSSKTGVYGYTF. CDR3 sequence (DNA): TGTGCCAGCAGTTCCAAGACAGGGGTCTATGGCTACACCTTC.

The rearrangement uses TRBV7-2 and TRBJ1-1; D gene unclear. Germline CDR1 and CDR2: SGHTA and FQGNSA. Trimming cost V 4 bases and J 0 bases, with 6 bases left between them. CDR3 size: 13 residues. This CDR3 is CASSYQMNTEAFF. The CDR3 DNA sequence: TGTGCCAGCAGCTACCAGATGAACACTGAAGCTTTCTTT.

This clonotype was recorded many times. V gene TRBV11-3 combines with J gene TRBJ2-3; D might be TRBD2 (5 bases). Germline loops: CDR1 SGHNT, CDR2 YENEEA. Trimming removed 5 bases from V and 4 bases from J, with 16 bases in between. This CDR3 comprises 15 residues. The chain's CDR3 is CASSPGFQAADTQYF. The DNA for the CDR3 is TGTGCCAGCAGCCCGGGATTCCAGGCGGCAGATACGCAGTATTTT.

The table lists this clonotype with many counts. The CDR3 bases are TGCAGCGTTGAAGACAATCAGGGATTGGACTACACCTTC. Amino acid sequence: CSVEDNQGLDYTF. The chain has TRBV29-1 and TRBJ1-2; D may be TRBD1 (5 bases). V lost 0 bases and J lost 10, with 15 bases in between. Germline CDR1 and CDR2: SQVTM and ANQGSEA. The length of the CDR3 is 13 residues.

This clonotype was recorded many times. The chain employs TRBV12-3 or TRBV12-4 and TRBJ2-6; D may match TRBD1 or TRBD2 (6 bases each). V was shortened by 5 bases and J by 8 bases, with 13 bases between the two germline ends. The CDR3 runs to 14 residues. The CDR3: CASSGGGQSNVLTF. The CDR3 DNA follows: TGTGCCAGCAGTGGGGGAGGACAGTCCAACGTCCTGACTTTC.

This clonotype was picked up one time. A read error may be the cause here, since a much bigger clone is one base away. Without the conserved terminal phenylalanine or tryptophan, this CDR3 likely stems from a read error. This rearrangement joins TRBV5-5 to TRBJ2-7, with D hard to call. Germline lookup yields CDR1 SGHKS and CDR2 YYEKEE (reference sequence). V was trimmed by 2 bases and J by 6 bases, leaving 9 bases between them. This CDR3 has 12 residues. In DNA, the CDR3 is TGTGCCAGCAGCTTCCTTCTGGCCGAGCAGTACATC. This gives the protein CASSFLLAEQYI.

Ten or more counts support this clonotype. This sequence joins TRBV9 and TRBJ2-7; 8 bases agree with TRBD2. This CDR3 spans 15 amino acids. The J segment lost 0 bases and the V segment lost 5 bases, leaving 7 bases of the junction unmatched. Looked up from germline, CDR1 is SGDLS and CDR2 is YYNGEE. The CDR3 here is CASSASSGDSYEQYF. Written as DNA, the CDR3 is TGTGCCAGCAGTGCCAGTAGCGGGGACTCCTACGAGCAGTACTTC.

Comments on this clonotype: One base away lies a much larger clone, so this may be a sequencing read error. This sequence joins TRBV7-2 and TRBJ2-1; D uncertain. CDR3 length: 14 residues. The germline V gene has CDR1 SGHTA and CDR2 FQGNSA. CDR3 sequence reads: CASSASVSLNVQFF. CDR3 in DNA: TGTGCCAGCAGCGCCAGCGTATCCCTCAATGTGCAGTTCTTC.

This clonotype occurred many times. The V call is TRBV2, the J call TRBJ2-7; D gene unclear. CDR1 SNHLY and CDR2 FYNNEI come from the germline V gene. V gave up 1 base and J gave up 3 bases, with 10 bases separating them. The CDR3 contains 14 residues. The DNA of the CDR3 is TGTGCCAGCAGTGAAGGCCGTCTACTCTACGAGCAGTACTTC. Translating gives CASSEGRLLYEQYF.